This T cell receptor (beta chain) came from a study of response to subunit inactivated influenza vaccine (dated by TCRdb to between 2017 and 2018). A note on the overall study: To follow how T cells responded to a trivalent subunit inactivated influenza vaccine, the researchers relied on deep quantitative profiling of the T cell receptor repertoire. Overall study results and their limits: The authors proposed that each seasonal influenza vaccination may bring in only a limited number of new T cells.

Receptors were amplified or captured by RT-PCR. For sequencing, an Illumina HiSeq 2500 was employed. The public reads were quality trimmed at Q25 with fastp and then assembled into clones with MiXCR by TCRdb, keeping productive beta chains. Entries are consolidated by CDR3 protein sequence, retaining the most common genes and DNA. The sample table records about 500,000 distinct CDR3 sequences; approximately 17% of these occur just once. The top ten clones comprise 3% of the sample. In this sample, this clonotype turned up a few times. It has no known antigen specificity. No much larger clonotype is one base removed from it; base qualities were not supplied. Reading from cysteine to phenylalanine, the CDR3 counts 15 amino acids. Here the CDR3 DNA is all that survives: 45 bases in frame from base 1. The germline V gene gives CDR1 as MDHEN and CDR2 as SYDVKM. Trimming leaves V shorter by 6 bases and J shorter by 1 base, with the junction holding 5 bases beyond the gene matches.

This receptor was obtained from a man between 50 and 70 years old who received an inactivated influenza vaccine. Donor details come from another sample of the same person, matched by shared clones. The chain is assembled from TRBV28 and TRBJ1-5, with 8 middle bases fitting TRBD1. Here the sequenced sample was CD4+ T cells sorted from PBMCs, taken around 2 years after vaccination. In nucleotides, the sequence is TGTGCCAGCAGGAGACAGGGGATGAGCAATCAGCCCCAGCATTTT. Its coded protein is CASRRQGMSNQPQHF.